This section outlines one T cell receptor beta chain sequence together with its context. Its antigen is undetermined. TCRdb re-called the multiplex PCR reads with MiXCR, one entry per CDR3 protein. The data contain 75,000 to 100,000 distinct CDR3 sequences, approximately 20% of them singletons. The lymph nodes were axillary draining lymph nodes from breast cancer patients. The data are from a study of breast tumors, draining lymph nodes, adjacent tissues. Whole-study results and caveats: Tumor and nontumor repertoires were significantly more similar in luminal-like than in basal-like breast cancer. Tumor repertoires ranked between lymph nodes and nontumor tissue in diversity, with V and J gene preferences. Data only fit, rather than demonstrated, lymph node origin of most tumor T cells.

The CDR3 spans 14 residues. V shed 9 bases, J shed 7 bases, and the junction held 11 bases outside the gene matches. This rearrangement joins TRBV12-3 or TRBV12-4 to TRBJ2-1, with 8 nucleotides matching TRBD2. This TCR derives from a female donor with breast cancer. Some clones in this sample may be carry-over from other donors' samples. Sequenced input: axillary lymph node tissue. The CDR3 protein is CASQRSGSMNEQFF. The DNA of the CDR3 is TGTGCCAGTCAGCGCAGCGGGAGTATGAATGAGCAGTTCTTC.